This is a list of T cell receptor beta chains from one sample in a study of OX40 agonist ivuxolimab in advanced cancers. Generated by immunoSEQ multiplex PCR, the TCRdb table keeps only in-frame clones and is missing some. The table lists tens of thousands of clones, 86% of them singletons, with about 25% in the top ten. The material was CD4+ or CD8+ T cells sorted from blood, obtained in a trial of the OX40 agonist ivuxolimab. Receptor source: an adult with an advanced solid tumor such as melanoma, head and neck, liver or kidney cancer. CDR3s include the opening cysteine and the closing phenylalanine or tryptophan. The D gene is left open where the match is weak. Clone sizes are given selectively: once, few, many, or a class where the clone is expanded.

-	TRBV15	TRBJ1-5	-	CATSRARYSNQPQHF	TGTGCCACCAGCAGAGCCAGGTATAGCAATCAGCCCCAGCATTTT
-	TRBV10-1	TRBJ2-3	TRBD2	CASSEGLAGDTDTQYF	TGCGCCAGCAGCGAGGGACTAGCGGGAGACACAGATACGCAGTATTTT
-	TRBV6-5	TRBJ2-1	TRBD2	CASTPASGRAGEQFF	TGTGCCAGCACCCCCGCTAGCGGGAGGGCCGGTGAGCAGTTCTTC
-	TRBV9	TRBJ2-6	-	CASSVVGRFSGANVLTF	TGTGCCAGCAGCGTAGTGGGAAGATTCTCTGGGGCCAACGTCCTGACTTTC
-	TRBV7-9	TRBJ2-2	-	CASSLPGFTGELFF	TGTGCCAGCAGCTTACCGGGTTTCACCGGGGAGCTGTTTTTT
-	TRBV4-1	TRBJ2-7	-	CASSQDGGLVYEQYF	TGCGCCAGCAGCCAAGACGGGGGGCTAGTCTACGAGCAGTACTTC
-	TRBV4-2	TRBJ2-1	-	CASSQYNEQFF	TGTGCCAGCAGCCAGTACAATGAGCAGTTCTTC
-	TRBV28	TRBJ2-7	TRBD2	CASSFRLAGPYEQYF	TGTGCCAGCAGTTTTAGACTAGCGGGTCCCTACGAGCAGTACTTC
-	TRBV2	TRBJ2-1	TRBD2	CASIAGRQDEQFF	TGTGCCAGCATAGCGGGACGACAAGATGAGCAGTTCTTC
once	TRBV30	TRBJ2-7	TRBD2	CAWGLREAYEQYF	TGTGCCTGGGGTTTGCGGGAGGCTTACGAGCAGTACTTC
-	TRBV11-2	TRBJ2-1	-	CASSLEARYNEQFF	TGTGCCAGCAGCTTAGAGGCCCGCTACAATGAGCAGTTCTTC
-	TRBV2	TRBJ2-3	-	CASYNGGGLTDTQYF	TGTGCCAGCTACAACGGGGGCGGCCTCACAGATACGCAGTATTTT
few	TRBV30	TRBJ1-4	-	CAWSPGLGGKLFF	TGTGCCTGGAGCCCGGGACTGGGGGGAAAACTGTTTTTT
-	TRBV7-9	TRBJ2-7	TRBD2	CASSLVTSVSYEQYF	TGTGCCAGCAGCTTAGTTACTAGCGTCTCCTACGAGCAGTACTTC
-	TRBV9	TRBJ2-7	-	CASSPTGASYEQYF	TGTGCCAGCAGCCCCACGGGGGCGTCCTACGAGCAGTACTTC
-	TRBV27	TRBJ2-5	TRBD2	CASTRHPAGEETQYF	TGTGCCAGCACCCGACATCCAGCGGGAGAAGAGACCCAGTACTTC
-	TRBV27	TRBJ2-5	TRBD1	CASSLMTGALETQYF	TGTGCCAGCAGTCTAATGACAGGGGCGTTGGAGACCCAGTACTTC
-	TRBV5-4	TRBJ2-7	TRBD1	CASSLGTGQNEQYF	TGTGCCAGCAGCTTGGGGACAGGACAGAACGAGCAGTACTTC
-	TRBV14	TRBJ2-1	TRBD2	CASSQVAGAIYNEQFF	TGTGCCAGCAGCCAAGTCGCGGGAGCTATCTACAATGAGCAGTTCTTC
-	TRBV7-8	TRBJ2-5	-	CASSLVTDRLQETQYF	TGTGCCAGCAGCTTAGTCACAGACCGTTTACAAGAGACCCAGTACTTC
once	TRBV9	TRBJ2-3	-	CASSELAGRTVKDTQYF	TGTGCCAGCAGCGAGCTTGCGGGGCGCACAGTCAAAGATACGCAGTATTTT
once	TRBV30	TRBJ2-1	-	CAWSSYYRDEQFF	TGTGCCTGGAGTAGCTACTACCGTGATGAGCAGTTCTTC
-	TRBV5-5	TRBJ2-7	-	CASSLRGRSSYEQYF	TGTGCCAGCAGCTTAAGGGGGAGGAGCTCCTACGAGCAGTACTTC
-	TRBV5-1	TRBJ2-7	TRBD1	CASSLVDRGDEQYF	TGCGCCAGCAGCTTGGTGGACAGGGGCGACGAGCAGTACTTC
-	TRBV30	TRBJ1-5	-	CAWSVPTANQPQHF	TGTGCCTGGAGTGTACCAACGGCAAATCAGCCCCAGCATTTT
-	TRBV28	TRBJ1-6	TRBD1	CASSPTGDNSPLHF	TGTGCCAGCAGCCCCACAGGGGATAATTCACCCCTCCACTTT
-	TRBV28	TRBJ2-7	-	CASSFRPAAYEQYF	TGTGCCAGCAGTTTCCGTCCAGCGGCCTACGAGCAGTACTTC
-	TRBV6-1	TRBJ1-1	-	CASTYGLEAFF	TGTGCCAGCACCTACGGCCTGGAAGCTTTCTTT
-	TRBV30	TRBJ2-1	TRBD2	CAWTTGGDEQFF	TGTGCCTGGACCACCGGGGGGGATGAGCAGTTCTTC
-	TRBV28	TRBJ2-7	-	CASSLWSETPSYEQYF	TGTGCCAGCAGTTTATGGTCCGAGACTCCATCCTACGAGCAGTACTTC
-	TRBV4-1	TRBJ2-7	-	CASSQVGGSYEQYF	TGCGCCAGCAGCCAAGTGGGGGGTTCATACGAGCAGTACTTC
-	TRBV15	TRBJ2-7	-	CATSRELASMGYEQYF	TGTGCCACCAGCAGAGAGCTAGCGAGCATGGGATACGAGCAGTACTTC
-	TRBV15	TRBJ1-2	-	CATSRSHTGRGSYYGYTF	TGTGCCACCAGCAGAAGCCATACCGGGAGGGGGTCGTACTATGGCTACACCTTC
-	TRBV6-1	TRBJ2-7	TRBD2	CASSGGSSYEQYF	TGTGCCAGCAGTGGCGGGAGCTCCTACGAGCAGTACTTC